Sample share makes the clone carrying this TCR beta chain medium-sized (0.01 to 0.1%). Its specificity is unknown. These data are taken from a study of liver allograft versus peripheral blood T cells. Study details: Comparative analysis was performed on T cell receptor repertoires from transplanted livers and from recipients' peripheral blood. General observations from the study: Inside liver allografts, T cell receptor repertoires reportedly diverged from the repertoires found in peripheral blood.

The CDR3 is 16 amino acids. CDR1 is KGHSH, CDR2 LQKENI, per germline. Trimming cost V 2 bases and J 4 bases, with 18 bases left between them. TCRdb re-called the reads with MiXCR, one entry per CDR3 protein. This sample carries a few thousand distinct CDR3 sequences, more than 14% of them seen once, and the ten largest clones take approximately 45%. This clonotype originated in a human patient who had a liver transplant. Some T cells may be provided by the graft donor. The V and J genes are TRBV18 and TRBJ2-7; D call uncertain. In DNA form, the CDR3 reads TGTGCCAGCTCACCAACGGAAAATCCGATCGCGTACGAGCAGTACTTC. This translates into CASSPTENPIAYEQYF.